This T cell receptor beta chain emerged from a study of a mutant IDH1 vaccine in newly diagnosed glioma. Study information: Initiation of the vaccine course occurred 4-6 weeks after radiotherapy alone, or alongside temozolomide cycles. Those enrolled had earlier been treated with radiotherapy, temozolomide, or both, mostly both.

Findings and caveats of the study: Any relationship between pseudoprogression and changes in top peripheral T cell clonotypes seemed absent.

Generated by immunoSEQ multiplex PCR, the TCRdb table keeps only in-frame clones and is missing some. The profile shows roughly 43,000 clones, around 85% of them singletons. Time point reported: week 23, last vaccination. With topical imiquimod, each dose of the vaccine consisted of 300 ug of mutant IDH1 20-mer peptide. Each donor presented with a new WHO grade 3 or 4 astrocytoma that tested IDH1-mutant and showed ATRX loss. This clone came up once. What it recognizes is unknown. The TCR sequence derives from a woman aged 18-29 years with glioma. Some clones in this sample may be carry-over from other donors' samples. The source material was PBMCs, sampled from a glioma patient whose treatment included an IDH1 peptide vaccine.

The CDR3 is CASSLAQGLAGDNEQFF. DNA for the CDR3: TGCGCCAGCAGCTTGGCCCAGGGACTAGCGGGAGACAATGAGCAGTTCTTC. The chain has TRBV5-1 and TRBJ2-1; 14 bases align to TRBD2. There are 17 residues in the CDR3. The V and J ends lost 0 bases and 5 bases, in that order; junction bases with no gene match: 4. The germline gives CDR1 SGHRS, CDR2 YFSETQ.